The clone carrying this TCR beta chain was counted ten times or more. Its antigen is currently unknown. These data originate in a study of T cell repertoires in cytomegalovirus infection. Across the whole study: CMV epitopes used comprised recently identified HLA-C-restricted ones and well-studied HLA-B-restricted ones. Shared public TCR beta signatures pointed to both CMV infection and a matching HLA type.

The V end was cut by 0 bases, the J end by 3 bases, with 4 bases between. The CDR3 runs 13 residues. CDR1 MGHRA and CDR2 YSYEKL come from the germline V gene. MiXCR, run by TCRdb on the reads, gives a single entry per CDR3 protein. The table shows hundreds of thousands of distinct CDR3 sequences, with roughly 30% occurring only once. Whole-study results and caveats: Carriers of CMV and the relevant HLA type were discriminated by public TCR beta frequency. HLA-C-restricted CMV clonotypes gave the most frequent clonotype in two of eight donors.

Here the sequenced sample was cultured CD8+ T cells from PBMCs, taken from culture after CMV antigen stimulation. This TCR was recovered from a human donor in good health (CMV status not recorded). Some clones in this sample may be carry-over from other donors' samples. The V call is TRBV4-1, the J call TRBJ2-3; unclear D gene. CDR3 sequence: CASSQDGTDTQYF. As DNA, the CDR3 is TGCGCCAGCAGCCAAGATGGGACAGATACGCAGTATTTT.